This T cell receptor beta chain emerged from a study of T-cell memory formation after mild COVID-19. MiXCR, applied by TCRdb to the 5' RACE reads, yields one record per CDR3 protein. This sample has around 130,000 distinct CDR3 sequences, with roughly 6.2% found just once. Trimming cost V 6 bases and J 1 base, with 14 bases left between them. This CDR3 comprises 15 residues. CDR1 SGHNT and CDR2 YENEEA come from the germline V gene. This clonotype was seen many times. Sequenced material: PBMCs or a T cell subset sorted from them (not recorded which). The receptor comes from an adult woman who had mild COVID-19 (a few samples of this study predate the infection). Cell type and time point are not known. The J gene is TRBJ2-3, the V gene TRBV11-3; D might be TRBD2 (6 bases). CDR3 sequence (DNA): TGTGCCAGCAGTCCCCGGGAGAGGGGCACAGATACGCAGTATTTT. Its translation: CASSPRERGTDTQYF.